The 15 T cell receptor beta chains below come from one sample, sequenced in a study of T cell clones after liver transplantation. Libraries were prepared by immunoSEQ multiplex PCR; TCRdb keeps only in-frame clonotypes and omits some of them. The sample holds 45,000 to 60,000 clones, approximately 87% seen once. Material: CD8+ T cells from blood, obtained 12 months after liver transplant. These receptors came from a human patient who received a liver transplant. Some of the T cells might come from the graft donor.

The chain has TRBV5-1 and TRBJ1-1; D not certain. The V and J ends lost 0 bases and 8 bases respectively, with 8 bases between them. The length of the CDR3 is 12 residues. The germline V gene has CDR1 SGHRS and CDR2 YFSETQ. CDR3 sequence: CASSLVVGEAFF. The CDR3 region has the DNA TGCGCCAGCAGCTTGGTCGTAGGAGAAGCTTTCTTT.

The chain has TRBV27 and TRBJ1-1, with D tentatively TRBD1 (5 bases). This CDR3 has 16 amino acids. Per germline, CDR1 MNHEY and CDR2 SMNVEV (reference sequence). V lost 7 bases and J 3 bases, leaving 21 bases between the germline ends. Written as DNA, the CDR3 is TGTGCCAGCAAGGATCGGCCAGGCGGAGGGGACACTGAAGCTTTCTTT. The encoded protein is CASKDRPGGGDTEAFF.

This sequence joins TRBV6-5 and TRBJ2-7, with TRBD2 as a possible D gene (5 bases). The CDR3 covers 14 residues. With 3 bases removed from V and 0 bases from J, the gap between germline ends came to 9 bases. The V gene's germline CDR1 is MNHEY and CDR2 SVGAGI. Here the CDR3 DNA reads TGTGCCAGCAGTTATGAGGGCGGCTCCTACGAGCAGTACTTC. This codes for CASSYEGGSYEQYF.

The chain recombines TRBV5-1 with TRBJ2-1; TRBD2 might be the D (6 bases). Germline V lookup: CDR1 SGHRS, CDR2 YFSETQ. The CDR3 totals 16 residues. Trimming left V 1 base short and J 3 bases short, with 14 bases between. The chain's CDR3 is CASSLWREDDYNEQFF. The CDR3 DNA reads TGCGCCAGCAGCTTGTGGCGGGAAGATGACTACAATGAGCAGTTCTTC.

Relative to its sample, this clone is medium-sized. The V gene is TRBV7-2, the J gene TRBJ2-5, with 8 bases fitting TRBD2. Germline values: CDR1 SGHTA, CDR2 FQGNSA. The V and J ends lost 5 bases and 0 bases, in that order; junction bases with no gene match: 5. The CDR3 length is 15 residues. This CDR3 reads CASSHGTRNQETQYF. In nucleotides, the CDR3 is TGTGCCAGCAGCCATGGGACTAGAAACCAAGAGACCCAGTACTTC.

The chain has TRBV4-3 and TRBJ1-2; 9 nucleotides agree with TRBD1. The germline CDR1 and CDR2 sequences are LGHNA and YSLEER. The CDR3 covers 16 residues. J was trimmed by 6 bases and V by 0 bases; bases with no gene match: 8. CDR3 in amino acids: CASSQDSTGQGDGYTF. The CDR3, as DNA: TGCGCCAGCAGCCAAGATAGTACGGGACAGGGTGATGGCTACACCTTC.

This clone was seen a single time. V usage is TRBV28 and J usage is TRBJ1-5, with 9 bases fitting TRBD1. CDR1 MDHEN and CDR2 SYDVKM come from the germline V gene. The V and J ends lost 11 bases and 7 bases, in that order; junction bases with no gene match: 12. The CDR3 spans 14 residues. CDR3: CASSRDRERQPQHF. The CDR3, as DNA: TGTGCCTCATCCCGGGACAGGGAACGGCAGCCCCAGCATTTT.

On this clone: The sample contains more than one DNA sequence encoding this CDR3. The CDR3 coding sequence is TGCGCCAGCAGCCAAGGGACCCCCCCCTACAATGAGCAGTTCTTC. This gives the protein CASSQGTPPYNEQFF. The chain uses TRBV4-1 and TRBJ2-1, with D unclear. CDR1 is MGHRA, CDR2 YSYEKL, per germline. The germline V and J ends were trimmed by 1 base and 2 bases, with 9 bases remaining between them. The CDR3 loop spans 15 amino acids.

The V call is TRBV28, the J call TRBJ2-7; 7 positions agree with TRBD1. With 6 bases clipped from V and 2 bases from J, the junction kept 7 bases outside the gene matches. The CDR3 covers 14 residues. CDR1 and CDR2 from the germline V gene are MDHEN and SYDVKM. In DNA, the CDR3 is TGTGCCAGCAGCCCGGGACAGACAACCTACGAGCAGTACTTC. It codes for CASSPGQTTYEQYF.

CDR3 DNA: TGTGCCAGCAGCCCGCCGGGGGCATCCGAGCAGTACTTC. Protein: CASSPPGASEQYF. V gene TRBV28 combines with J gene TRBJ2-7; D assignment may be TRBD1 or TRBD2 (6 bases each). V lost 6 bases and J lost 6, with 15 bases in between. The CDR3 spans 13 residues. Germline assignment: CDR1 MDHEN and CDR2 SYDVKM.

J is TRBJ2-7 and V is TRBV11-2; tentatively, D is TRBD2 (5 bases). In germline, CDR1 is SGHAT, CDR2 FQNNGV. The V gene lost 3 bases and the J gene lost 7 bases, with 19 bases spanning the gap. This CDR3 has 15 amino acids. The CDR3 region has the DNA TGTGCCAGCAGCTTGGGTGGGCTAGCTGCTCGGGAGCAGTACTTC. Its translation is CASSLGGLAAREQYF.

In this sample, this clone turned up once. The gene calls are TRBV5-1 and TRBJ2-5, with TRBD2 as a possible D gene (7 bases). V was pared by 7 bases and J by 3 bases, with 13 bases between. The germline V gene encodes CDR1 SGHRS and CDR2 YFSETQ. The CDR3 loop spans 13 amino acids. Here the CDR3 DNA reads TGCGCCAGCGGGAGGGGGGGAGAAGAGACCCAGTACTTC. Protein sequence: CASGRGGEETQYF.

The genes are TRBV30 and TRBJ2-7; D unclear. V shed 5 bases and J shed 3 bases, with 8 bases lying between them. The CDR3 has 11 residues. The germline gives CDR1 GTSNPN, CDR2 SVGIG (reference sequence). The CDR3 coding sequence is TGTGCCTGGGGACGGAACTACGAGCAGTACTTC. It translates to CAWGRNYEQYF.

This clone was detected a few times. The chain employs TRBV28 and TRBJ2-7, with 8 bases identical to TRBD1. J lost 0 bases, V lost 7 bases, and 8 bases had no gene match. Germline-derived CDR1 and CDR2 are MDHEN and SYDVKM. The CDR3 is 15 residues long. CDR3 coding DNA: TGTGCCAGCACCCCCGGGACAGGTATCTCCTACGAGCAGTACTTC. Translation: CASTPGTGISYEQYF.

The chain links TRBV27 to TRBJ2-2; weak D call: TRBD1 (6 bases). V lost 5 bases and J 4 bases, leaving 17 bases between the germline ends. The CDR3 runs 16 residues. Germline V gene lookup returns CDR1 MNHEY and CDR2 SMNVEV (reference sequence). CDR3 residues: CASSLTGIWVTGELFF. In nucleotides, the CDR3 is TGTGCCAGCAGTCTCACAGGGATCTGGGTCACCGGGGAGCTGTTTTTT.